Below are 3 T cell receptor beta chains sequenced from a single sample in a study of T cells in Graves' hyperthyroidism and ophthalmopathy. The TCR beta CDR3 regions underwent amplification using RNA transcripts as the source. The HTBI primer set was used in a first-round RT-PCR of the TCR CDR3. TCRdb recomputed calls from the multiplex PCR reads with MiXCR, one row per CDR3 protein. The sample holds hundreds of thousands of distinct CDR3 sequences, about 38% seen once. The sequencing sample was made of blood. The receptors were sampled from a man aged 18 to 35 with Graves' hyperthyroidism.

This clonotype has a count of ten or more. The CDR3 DNA reads as TGTGCCAGCAGTGGTGTCGTGGCTTTCTTT. Translating it yields CASSGVVAFF. The chain has TRBV25-1 and TRBJ1-1; D gene uncertain. There are 10 residues in the CDR3. CDR1 and CDR2 from the germline V gene are MGHDK and SYGVNS. Trimming shortened V by 4 bases and J by 11 bases, and 8 bases separated the two germline ends.

The rearrangement links TRBV5-2 to TRBJ2-7; TRBD1 reflects the table's D call only, with no check against the DNA. TRBV5-2 constitutes a pseudogene. CDR3 size: 15 residues. CDR3 sequence: CAWTYGTGVVYEQYF. The CDR3 coding sequence is TGTGCCTGGACTTACGGGACAGGGGTTGTCTACGAGCAGTACTTC.

The chain is built from TRBV12-3 or TRBV12-4 and TRBJ1-2; D call uncertain. The CDR3 is made up of 12 amino acids. Trimming left V 6 bases short and J 8 bases short, with 13 bases between. CDR3 nucleotides: TGTGCCAGCAGGGTCCTTCTTAACGGCTACACCTTC. Its protein product is CASRVLLNGYTF.